This TCR beta chain was found in a study of shared T cell receptors in the human thymus (dated by TCRdb to the early 2020s). For context, the study as a whole: The study examined how the human thymus generates shared, self-reactive T-cell receptor alpha chains.

The CDR3, from cysteine to phenylalanine, totals 18 residues. The sequence is cut down to CDR3 DNA, 54 bases in frame from base 1. The V end gives up 3 bases and the J end 5 bases, leaving 13 bases in the junction not matched to a gene. CDR1 and CDR2, looked up from the germline V gene, are SGHTA and FQGNSA. In the case of this clone: The antigen it binds to is not known. No base quality values were provided; no much bigger clone lies one nucleotide off.

The library came from the immunoSEQ multiplex PCR assay. Imported from immuneACCESS, the table was reduced by TCRdb to in-frame sequences with V and J called. These copies leave out some clones; in studies compared against another copy, an unresolved V gene accounts for under half, and the cause of the remainder is not known. This sample lists roughly 660,000 clones; around 87% were detected once. Around 0.0099% of the sample is in the top ten clones. The same sample was also studied in work on human thymus T cells. Per that second paper: Donors were immunologically healthy infants undergoing open corrective cardiac surgery for congenital heart defects in Finland. The thymus tissue came from surgical resects taken out during corrective cardiac surgery. Usage of V and J gene segments appeared to be biased in both the thymic and the peripheral blood repertoires. According to the related research, thymic TCR repertoires were highly overlapping among unrelated individuals. The study characterized TCR alpha and beta repertoires from roughly 8 infant thymus samples and a few related peripheral blood samples. The infant donors were about 6 to 250 days old, and the cohort included several males and a couple of females. Thymocytes were freed from the tissue by mechanical means and kept at -70 degrees C as pellets of 10-30 million cells. Genomic DNA was extracted from frozen cell pellets with a QIAsymphony instrument. The immunoSEQ multiplex PCR assay was used to amplify the TCRB and TCRAD loci from a standardized amount of quality-controlled genomic DNA. The amplicons covered the V(D)J region and were long enough to include the CDR3 and to identify the V and J genes. Through the commercial immunoSEQ service, the amplicons were sequenced on an Illumina platform. Primer bias and sequencing errors were corrected using previously described methods, and TCRAD and TCRB definitions followed the IMGT database. The repertoires were analysed using immunoSEQ Analyzer 3.0 and VDJTools for basic statistics, V/J segment usage, diversity estimates, rarefaction and pairwise overlap. To estimate diversity, the Chao1, ChaoE, Efron-Thisted, Shannon and inverse Simpson indices were applied, and diversity was also estimated on datasets down-sampled to the smallest sample. Repertoire overlap was assessed by strict matching of CDR3 nucleotide sequence, V gene and J gene, and clustering was done by Jaccard-based multidimensional scaling. On average, roughly 810,000 unique TCRB clonotypes were obtained from thymus samples, compared with about 84,000 from blood samples.

The rearranged segments are TRBV7-2 and TRBJ2-5; 12 central bases correspond to TRBD2. The sequencing sample was made of thymocytes. This clonotype was obtained from a boy younger than two with a congenital heart defect. Donor details come from another sample of the same person, matched by shared clones. For the CDR3, the sequence is CASSFGPLASGGGETQYF. The DNA is TGTGCCAGCAGCTTCGGACCCTTGGCTAGCGGGGGGGGCGAGACCCAGTACTTC.